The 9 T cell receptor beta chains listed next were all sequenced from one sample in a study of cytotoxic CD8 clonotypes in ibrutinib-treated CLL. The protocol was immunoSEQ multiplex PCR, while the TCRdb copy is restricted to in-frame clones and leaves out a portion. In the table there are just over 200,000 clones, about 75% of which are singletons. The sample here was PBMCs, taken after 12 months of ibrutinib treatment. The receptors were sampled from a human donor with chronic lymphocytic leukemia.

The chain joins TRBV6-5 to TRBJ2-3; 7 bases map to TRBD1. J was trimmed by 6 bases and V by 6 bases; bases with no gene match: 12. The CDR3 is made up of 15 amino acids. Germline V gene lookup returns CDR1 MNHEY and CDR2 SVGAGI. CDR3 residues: CASSNTDRAVDTQYF. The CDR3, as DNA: TGTGCCAGCAGCAATACAGACAGGGCGGTTGATACGCAGTATTTT.

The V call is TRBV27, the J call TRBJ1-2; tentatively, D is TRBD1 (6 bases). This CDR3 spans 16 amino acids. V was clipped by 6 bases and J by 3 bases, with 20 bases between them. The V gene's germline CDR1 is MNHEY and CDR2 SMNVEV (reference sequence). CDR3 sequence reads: CASSRLGGPIYYGYTF. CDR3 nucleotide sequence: TGTGCCAGCAGCCGGTTGGGGGGGCCTATTTACTATGGCTACACCTTC.

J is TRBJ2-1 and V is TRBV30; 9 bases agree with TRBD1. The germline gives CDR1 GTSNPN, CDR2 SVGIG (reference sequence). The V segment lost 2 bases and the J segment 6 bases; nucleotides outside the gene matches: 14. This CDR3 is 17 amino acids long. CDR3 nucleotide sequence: TGTGCCTGGAGTCGAAGGTGGGGGGACAGGGCCTTCAATGAGCAGTTCTTC. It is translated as CAWSRRWGDRAFNEQFF. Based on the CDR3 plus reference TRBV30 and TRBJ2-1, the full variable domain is SQTIHQWPATLVQPVGSPLSLECTVEGTSNPNLYWYRQAAGRGLQLLFYSVGIGQISSEVPQNLSASRPQDRQFILSSKKLLLSDSGFYLCAWSRRWGDRAFNEQFFGPGTRLTVL.

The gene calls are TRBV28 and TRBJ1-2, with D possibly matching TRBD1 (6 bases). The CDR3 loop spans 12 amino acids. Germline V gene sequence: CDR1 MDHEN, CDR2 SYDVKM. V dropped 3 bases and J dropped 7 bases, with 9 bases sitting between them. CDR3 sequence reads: CASSFAQGGYTF. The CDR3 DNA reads TGTGCCAGCAGTTTTGCACAGGGTGGCTACACCTTC.

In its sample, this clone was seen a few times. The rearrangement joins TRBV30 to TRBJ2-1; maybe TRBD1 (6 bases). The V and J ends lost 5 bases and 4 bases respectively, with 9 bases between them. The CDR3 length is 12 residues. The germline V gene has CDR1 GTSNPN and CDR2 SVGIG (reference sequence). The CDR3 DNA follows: TGTGCCTGGGGGACACCGTACAATGAGCAGTTCTTC. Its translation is CAWGTPYNEQFF.

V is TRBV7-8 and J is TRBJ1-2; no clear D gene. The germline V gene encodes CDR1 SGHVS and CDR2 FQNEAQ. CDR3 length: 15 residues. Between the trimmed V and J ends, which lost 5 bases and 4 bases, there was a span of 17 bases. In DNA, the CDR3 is TGTGCCAGCAGCGGAGCCCTCCGGAAGGGCTATGGCTACACCTTC. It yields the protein CASSGALRKGYGYTF.

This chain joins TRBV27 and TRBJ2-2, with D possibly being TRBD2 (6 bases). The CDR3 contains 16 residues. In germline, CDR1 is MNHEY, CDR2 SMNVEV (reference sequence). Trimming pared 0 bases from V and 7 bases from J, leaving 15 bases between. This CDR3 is CASSLSSGGVNGELFF. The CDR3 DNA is TGTGCCAGCAGTTTATCTAGTGGAGGGGTTAACGGGGAGCTGTTTTTT.

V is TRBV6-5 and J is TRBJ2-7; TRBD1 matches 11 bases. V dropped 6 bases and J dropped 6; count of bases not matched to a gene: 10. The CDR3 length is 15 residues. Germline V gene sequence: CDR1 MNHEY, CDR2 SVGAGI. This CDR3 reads CASRRTGGVPSEQYF. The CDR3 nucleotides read TGTGCCAGCAGACGGACAGGGGGCGTACCCTCCGAGCAGTACTTC.

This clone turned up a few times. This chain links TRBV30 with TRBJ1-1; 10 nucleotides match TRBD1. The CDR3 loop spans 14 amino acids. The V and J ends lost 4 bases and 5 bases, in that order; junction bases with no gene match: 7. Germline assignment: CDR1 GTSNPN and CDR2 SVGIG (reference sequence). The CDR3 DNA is TGTGCCTGGACCCGACAGGGGGCGAGTACTGAAGCTTTCTTT. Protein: CAWTRQGASTEAFF.